Presented here are 12 T cell receptor beta chains from one specimen sequenced in a study of tumor-infiltrating lymphocytes in primary liver carcinoma. For each extraction, RNA and DNA were obtained together from about 21-30 mg of unsorted bulk tissue. Using a constant-region primer together with ProtoScript II reverse transcriptase, TCR beta cDNA was made from about 490 ng of total RNA. Libraries for TCR beta were built through three nested multiplex PCR rounds, which together made up a slightly modified ARM-PCR procedure. It was with TRBV1-TRBV30 forward primers and a C-beta reverse primer that the first two PCR rounds were run, at approximately 10 cycles each. TCRdb called the multiplex PCR reads again in MiXCR, with one record for every CDR3 protein. Of around 78,000 distinct CDR3 sequences listed, 60% to 80% were seen once; the top ten hold roughly 15%. The source material was liver tumor tissue from sampling region 4. Noted subset: tumor region T4, right-lateral pole. The receptors shown here come from a woman aged 60-70 years with primary liver carcinoma and hepatitis B virus infection.

The genes are TRBV5-5 and TRBJ1-2; the D is unclear. The ends were cut back, 8 bases at V and 1 base at J, with 18 bases in the middle. This CDR3 is built from 15 residues. Germline V gives CDR1 SGHKS, CDR2 YYEKEE (reference sequence). CDR3 in amino acids: CARSPTGNHNYGYTF. CDR3 coding DNA: TGTGCCAGAAGCCCGACCGGGAACCATAACTATGGCTACACCTTC.

In regard to this clonotype: Given a much more abundant clone one base away, this may be a read error. Given the absence of the conserved phenylalanine or tryptophan at the CDR3 end, a read error is likely. The chain couples TRBV5-1 to TRBJ2-3; a weak D match, TRBD1 (6 bases). Between the trimmed V and J ends, which lost 4 bases and 0 bases, there was a span of 12 bases. From germline, CDR1 is SGHRS and CDR2 YFSETQ. The CDR3 covers 15 residues. CDR3: CASSGGHLSTDTQYS. CDR3 sequence (DNA): TGCGCCAGCAGCGGGGGACACCTTAGCACAGATACGCAGTATTCT.

This chain joins TRBV6-5 and TRBJ2-7; unclear D gene. Germline CDR1 is MNHEY and CDR2 is SVGAGI. Between the trimmed V and J ends, which lost 9 bases and 3 bases, there was a span of 18 bases. This CDR3 is 14 amino acids long. This CDR3 is CASYSIAGFYEQYF. The CDR3 nucleotides read TGTGCCAGTTACTCGATCGCCGGCTTCTACGAGCAGTACTTC.

The chain employs TRBV4-2 and TRBJ2-4; 12 nucleotides line up with TRBD2. Germline V gene lookup returns CDR1 LGHNA and CDR2 YNFKEQ. The V and J ends lost 0 bases and 6 bases, in that order; junction bases with no gene match: 15. There are 20 residues in the CDR3. CDR3 sequence: CASSQEFPSGRVGPRNIQYF. CDR3 nucleotide sequence: TGTGCCAGCAGCCAAGAGTTCCCTAGCGGGAGGGTAGGGCCACGAAACATTCAGTACTTC.

The gene calls are TRBV12-3 or TRBV12-4 and TRBJ1-1, with a possible D match to TRBD1 (6 bases). The CDR3 runs 16 residues. This chain's CDR3 is CLSKGGRGRQDTEAFF. The CDR3 nucleotides read TGTCTCAGCAAGGGGGGGCGCGGTAGGCAAGACACTGAAGCTTTCTTT.

Remarks on this clonotype: A read error is possible here, since a much larger clone lies one base away. The chain uses TRBV5-5 and TRBJ2-4; 9 nucleotides align to TRBD1. This CDR3 has 14 residues. Germline assignment: CDR1 SGHKS and CDR2 YYEKEE (reference sequence). The CDR3 DNA sequence: TGTACCAGCAGCCCAGGGACAGGGAGGAACATTCAGTACTTC. Protein sequence: CTSSPGTGRNIQYF.

The chain couples TRBV29-1 to TRBJ2-5, with unresolved D. CDR3 length: 12 amino acids. Germline V gene sequence: CDR1 SQVTM, CDR2 ANQGSEA. V was clipped by 3 bases and J by 10 bases, with 15 bases between them. The CDR3 coding sequence is TGCAGCGTTGACGGATCTGGGGAAAGCCAGTACTTC. Its protein product is CSVDGSGESQYF.

This clonotype came up once. The final CDR3 position lacks the conserved phenylalanine or tryptophan, pointing to a likely read error. V gene TRBV28 combines with J gene TRBJ2-2; 13 bases are a match to TRBD2. Germline CDR1 MDHEN, CDR2 SYDVKM. This CDR3 is 17 amino acids long. CDR3: CASSSTGTSGNTVELFV. The DNA for the CDR3 is TGTGCCAGCAGCAGTACGGGGACTAGCGGGAACACCGTGGAGCTGTTTGTT.

Concerning this clonotype itself: At one of its ends the junction is not consistent with the germline gene, which may arise from a read error. This rearrangement joins TRBV6-1 to TRBJ2-2; perhaps D is TRBD1 or TRBD2 (5 bases each). Germline V CDR1 and CDR2: MNHNS, SASEGT. The CDR3 is 14 residues long. This CDR3 is CASRDGTDTGQLFF. The CDR3 DNA reads as TGTGCCAGCCGGGACGGCACGGACACCGGGCAGCTGTTTTTT.

V and J are TRBV11-2 and TRBJ2-3; D is unresolved. V was cut by 1 base and J by 5 bases, with 19 bases left in between. Germline V gene data show CDR1 as SGHAT and CDR2 as FQNNGV. This CDR3 spans 17 amino acids. In nucleotides, the CDR3 is TGTGCCAGCAGCTTAGGGTTCGTGACGGTTAGTATAGATACGCAGTATTTT. It is translated as CASSLGFVTVSIDTQYF.

This clonotype was seen repeatedly, ten times or more. The rearrangement links TRBV29-1 to TRBJ2-5; no clear D. V lost 0 bases, J lost 3 bases, and 8 bases lay in between. The CDR3 runs to 13 residues. Germline CDR1 is SQVTM and CDR2 is ANQGSEA. As DNA, the CDR3 is TGCAGCGTTGAAGAACCGGCTAAAGAGACCCAGTACTTC. Protein product: CSVEEPAKETQYF.

Turning to this clonotype: A much more abundant neighbour one base away suggests this may be a read error. The V gene is TRBV5-1, the J gene TRBJ2-1; 10 bases fit TRBD2. The length of the CDR3 is 14 residues. Germline loops: CDR1 SGHRS, CDR2 YFSETQ. This chain's CDR3 is CASDLAGDLNEQLF. The CDR3 bases are TGCGCCAGTGATCTAGCGGGAGATCTGAATGAGCAGCTCTTC.